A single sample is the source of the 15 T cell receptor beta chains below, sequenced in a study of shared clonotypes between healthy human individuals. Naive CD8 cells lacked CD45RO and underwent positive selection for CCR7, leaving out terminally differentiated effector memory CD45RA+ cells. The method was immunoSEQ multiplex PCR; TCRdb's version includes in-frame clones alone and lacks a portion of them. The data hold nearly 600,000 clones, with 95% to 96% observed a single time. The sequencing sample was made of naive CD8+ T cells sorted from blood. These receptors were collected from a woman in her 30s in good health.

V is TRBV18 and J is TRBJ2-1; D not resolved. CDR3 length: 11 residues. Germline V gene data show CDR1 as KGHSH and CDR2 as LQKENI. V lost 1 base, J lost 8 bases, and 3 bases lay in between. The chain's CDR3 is CASSPRDEQFF. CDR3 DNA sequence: TGTGCCAGCTCACCACGGGATGAGCAGTTCTTC. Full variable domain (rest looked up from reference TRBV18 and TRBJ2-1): NAGVMQNPRHLVRRRGQEARLRCSPMKGHSHVYWYRQLPEEGLKFMVYLQKENIIDESGMPKERFSAEFPKEGPSILRIQQVVRGDSAAYFCASSPRDEQFFGPGTRLTVL.

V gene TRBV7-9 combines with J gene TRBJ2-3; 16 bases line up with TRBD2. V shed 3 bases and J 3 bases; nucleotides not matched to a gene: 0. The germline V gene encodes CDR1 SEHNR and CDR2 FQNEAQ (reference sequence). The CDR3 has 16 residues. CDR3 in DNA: TGTGCCAGCAGCTTGGGACTAGCGGGAGGGACAGATACGCAGTATTTT. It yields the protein CASSLGLAGGTDTQYF.

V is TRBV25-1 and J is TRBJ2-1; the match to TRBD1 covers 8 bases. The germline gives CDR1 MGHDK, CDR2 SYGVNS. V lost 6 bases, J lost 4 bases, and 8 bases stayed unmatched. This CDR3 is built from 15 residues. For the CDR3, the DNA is TGTGCCAGCAGCGGAGGACAGGGCTTATACAATGAGCAGTTCTTC. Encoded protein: CASSGGQGLYNEQFF.

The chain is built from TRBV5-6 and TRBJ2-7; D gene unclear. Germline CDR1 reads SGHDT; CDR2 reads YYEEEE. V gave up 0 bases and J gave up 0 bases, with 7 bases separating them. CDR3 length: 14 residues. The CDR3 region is CASSLGVSSYEQYF. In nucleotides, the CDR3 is TGTGCCAGCAGCTTGGGAGTCAGCTCCTACGAGCAGTACTTC.

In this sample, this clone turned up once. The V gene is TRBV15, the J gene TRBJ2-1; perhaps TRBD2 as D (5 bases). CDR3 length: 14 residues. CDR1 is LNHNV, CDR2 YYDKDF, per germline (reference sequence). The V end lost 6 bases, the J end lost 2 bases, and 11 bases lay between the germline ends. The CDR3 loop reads CATSPVGAYNEQFF. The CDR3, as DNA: TGTGCCACCAGTCCGGTGGGAGCCTACAATGAGCAGTTCTTC.

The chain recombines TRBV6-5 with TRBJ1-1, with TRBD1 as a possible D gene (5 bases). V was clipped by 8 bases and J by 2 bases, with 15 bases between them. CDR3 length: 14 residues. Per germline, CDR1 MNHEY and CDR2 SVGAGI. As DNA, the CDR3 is TGTGCCAGCCAGGTAGGGCAGGGAAACACTGAAGCTTTCTTT. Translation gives CASQVGQGNTEAFF.

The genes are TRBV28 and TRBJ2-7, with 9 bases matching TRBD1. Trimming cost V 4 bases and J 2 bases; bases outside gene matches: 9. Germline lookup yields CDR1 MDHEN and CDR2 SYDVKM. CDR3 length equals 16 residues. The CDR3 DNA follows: TGTGCCAGCAGTTGGAACCGGGACAGGGATCCCTACGAGCAGTACTTC. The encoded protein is CASSWNRDRDPYEQYF.

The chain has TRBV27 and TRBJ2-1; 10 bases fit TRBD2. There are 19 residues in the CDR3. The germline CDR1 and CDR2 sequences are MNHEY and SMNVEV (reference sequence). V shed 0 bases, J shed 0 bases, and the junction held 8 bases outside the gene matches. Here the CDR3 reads CASSLSIAGGWSSYNEQFF. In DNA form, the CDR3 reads TGTGCCAGCAGTTTATCTATAGCGGGGGGTTGGAGCTCCTACAATGAGCAGTTCTTC.

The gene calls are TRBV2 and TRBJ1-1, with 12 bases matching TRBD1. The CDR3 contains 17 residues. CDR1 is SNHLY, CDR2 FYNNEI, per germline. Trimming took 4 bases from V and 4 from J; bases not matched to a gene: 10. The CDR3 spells CASSVVRDRGPGTEAFF. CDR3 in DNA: TGTGCCAGCAGTGTAGTCCGGGACAGGGGGCCTGGCACTGAAGCTTTCTTT.

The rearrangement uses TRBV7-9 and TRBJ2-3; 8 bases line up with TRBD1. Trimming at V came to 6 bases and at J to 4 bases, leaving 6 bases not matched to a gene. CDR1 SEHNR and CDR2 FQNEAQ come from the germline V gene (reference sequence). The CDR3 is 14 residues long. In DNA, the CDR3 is TGTGCCAGCAGTAGACAGGGGTACGCAGATACGCAGTATTTT. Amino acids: CASSRQGYADTQYF.

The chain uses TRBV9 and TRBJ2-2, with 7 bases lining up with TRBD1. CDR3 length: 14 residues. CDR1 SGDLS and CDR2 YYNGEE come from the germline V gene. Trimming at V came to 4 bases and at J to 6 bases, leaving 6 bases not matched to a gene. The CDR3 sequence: CASSPYRGAGELFF. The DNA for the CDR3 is TGTGCCAGCAGCCCATACAGGGGAGCCGGGGAGCTGTTTTTT. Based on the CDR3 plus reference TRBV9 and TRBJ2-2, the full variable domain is DSGVTQTPKHLITATGQRVTLRCSPRSGDLSVYWYQQSLDQGLQFLIQYYNGEERAKGNILERFSAQQFPDLHSELNLSSLELGDSALYFCASSPYRGAGELFFGEGSRLTVL.

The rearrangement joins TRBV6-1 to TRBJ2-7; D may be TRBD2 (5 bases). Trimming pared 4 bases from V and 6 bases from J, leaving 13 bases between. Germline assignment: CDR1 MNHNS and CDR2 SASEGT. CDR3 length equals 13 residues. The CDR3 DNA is TGTGCCAGCAGTGTTCTAGGACTGCGCGAGCAGTACTTC. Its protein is CASSVLGLREQYF.

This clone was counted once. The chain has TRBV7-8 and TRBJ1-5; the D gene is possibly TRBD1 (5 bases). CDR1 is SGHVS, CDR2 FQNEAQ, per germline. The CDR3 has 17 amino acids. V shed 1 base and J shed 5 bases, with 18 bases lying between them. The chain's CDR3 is CASSLGGSDHLHQPQHF. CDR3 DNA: TGTGCCAGCAGCTTAGGGGGGTCAGACCATTTACATCAGCCCCAGCATTTT.

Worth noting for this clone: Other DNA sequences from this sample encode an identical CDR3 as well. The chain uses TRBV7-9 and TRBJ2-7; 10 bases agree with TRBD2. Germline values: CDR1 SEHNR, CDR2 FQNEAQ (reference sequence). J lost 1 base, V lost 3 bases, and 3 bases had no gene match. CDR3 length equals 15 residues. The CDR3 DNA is TGTGCCAGCAGCTTGGTAGCGGGAGGTTCCTACGAGCAGTACTTC. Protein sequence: CASSLVAGGSYEQYF.

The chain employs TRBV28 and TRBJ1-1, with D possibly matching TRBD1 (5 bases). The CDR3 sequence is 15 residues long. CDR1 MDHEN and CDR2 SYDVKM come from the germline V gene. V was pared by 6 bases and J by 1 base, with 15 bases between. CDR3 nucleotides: TGTGCCAGCAGCCGTGCCTGGAGGGGGAACACTGAAGCTTTCTTT. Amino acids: CASSRAWRGNTEAFF.